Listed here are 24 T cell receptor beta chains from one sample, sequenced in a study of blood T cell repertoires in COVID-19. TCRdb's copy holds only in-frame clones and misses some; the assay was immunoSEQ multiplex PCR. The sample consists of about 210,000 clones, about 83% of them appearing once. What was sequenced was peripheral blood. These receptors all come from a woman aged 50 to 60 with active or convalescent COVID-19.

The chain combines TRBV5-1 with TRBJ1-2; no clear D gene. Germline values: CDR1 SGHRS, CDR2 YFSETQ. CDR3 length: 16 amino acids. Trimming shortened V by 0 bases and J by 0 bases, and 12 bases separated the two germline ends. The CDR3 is CASSLVPQSANYGYTF. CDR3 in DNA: TGCGCCAGCAGCTTGGTTCCCCAGTCAGCTAACTATGGCTACACCTTC.

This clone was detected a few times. In DNA, the CDR3 is TGTGCCAGCAGCCCCCTACTAGGGTCCAACCTCCTGTACTTC. This encodes CASSPLLGSNLLYF. The chain couples TRBV3-1 (or the pseudogene TRBV3-2) to TRBJ2-4, with D possibly matching TRBD2 (5 bases). The ends were cut back, 4 bases at V and 15 bases at J, with 22 bases in the middle. CDR1 and CDR2 from the germline V gene are LGHDT and YNNKEL (reference sequence). CDR3 length: 14 residues.

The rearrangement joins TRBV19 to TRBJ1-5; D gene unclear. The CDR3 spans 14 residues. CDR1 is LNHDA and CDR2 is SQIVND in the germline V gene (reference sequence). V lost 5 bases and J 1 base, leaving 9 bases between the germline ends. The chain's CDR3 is CASSPGESNQPQHF. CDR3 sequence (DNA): TGTGCCAGTAGTCCCGGGGAGAGCAATCAGCCCCAGCATTTT.

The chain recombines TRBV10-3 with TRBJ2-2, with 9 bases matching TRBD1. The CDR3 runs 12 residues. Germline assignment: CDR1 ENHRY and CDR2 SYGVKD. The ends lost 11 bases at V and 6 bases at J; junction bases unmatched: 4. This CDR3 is CAQGQGPGELFF. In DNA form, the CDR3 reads TGTGCCCAGGGACAGGGTCCCGGGGAGCTGTTTTTT.

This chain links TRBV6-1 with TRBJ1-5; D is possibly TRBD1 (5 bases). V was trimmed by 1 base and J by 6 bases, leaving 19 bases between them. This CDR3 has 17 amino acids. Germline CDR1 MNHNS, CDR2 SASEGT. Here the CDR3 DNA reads TGTGCCAGCAGTGAAGTACTTAGACAGACCAGGAGTCAGCCCCAGCATTTT. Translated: CASSEVLRQTRSQPQHF.

CDR3 DNA: TGTGCCAGTAGTATGCGGGGTGGGCTAGCAACAGATACGCAGTATTTT. Translation gives CASSMRGGLATDTQYF. The chain employs TRBV19 and TRBJ2-3; maybe TRBD2 (6 bases). Germline V gene sequence: CDR1 LNHDA, CDR2 SQIVND (reference sequence). The CDR3 covers 16 residues. The V end lost 3 bases, the J end lost 3 bases, and 16 bases lay between the germline ends. Based on the CDR3 plus reference TRBV19 and TRBJ2-3, the full variable domain is DGGITQSPKYLFRKEGQNVTLSCEQNLNHDAMYWYRQDPGQGLRLIYYSQIVNDFQKGDIAEGYSVSREKKESFPLTVTSAQKNPTAFYLCASSMRGGLATDTQYFGPGTRLTVL.

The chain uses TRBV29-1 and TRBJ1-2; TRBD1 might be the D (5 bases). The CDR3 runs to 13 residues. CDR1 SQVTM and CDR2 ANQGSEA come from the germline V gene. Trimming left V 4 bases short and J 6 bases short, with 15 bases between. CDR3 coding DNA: TGCAGCGTTGGTGGCAGGGACTTTCATGGCTACACCTTC. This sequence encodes CSVGGRDFHGYTF.

The CDR3 region is CASSPPLAGGTSGANVLTF. The CDR3 bases are TGTGCCAGCAGCCCCCCCTTGGCGGGAGGAACCTCTGGGGCCAACGTCCTGACTTTC. The chain couples TRBV7-2 to TRBJ2-6, with 8 bases that match TRBD2. There are 19 residues in the CDR3. With 5 bases clipped from V and 0 bases from J, the junction kept 12 bases outside the gene matches. Per germline, CDR1 SGHTA and CDR2 FQGNSA.

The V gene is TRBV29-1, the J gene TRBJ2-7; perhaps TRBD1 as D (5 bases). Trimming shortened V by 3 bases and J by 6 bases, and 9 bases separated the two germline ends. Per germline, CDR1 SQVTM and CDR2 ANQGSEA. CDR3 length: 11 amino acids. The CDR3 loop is CSVEGQGEQYV. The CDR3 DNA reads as TGCAGCGTTGAGGGGCAGGGCGAGCAGTACGTC.

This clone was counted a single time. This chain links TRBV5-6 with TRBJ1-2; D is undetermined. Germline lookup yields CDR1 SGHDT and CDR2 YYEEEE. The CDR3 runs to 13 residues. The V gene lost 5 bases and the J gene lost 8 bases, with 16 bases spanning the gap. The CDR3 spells CASRAQRAGGYTF. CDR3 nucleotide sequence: TGTGCCAGCAGAGCCCAGAGGGCGGGCGGCTACACCTTC.

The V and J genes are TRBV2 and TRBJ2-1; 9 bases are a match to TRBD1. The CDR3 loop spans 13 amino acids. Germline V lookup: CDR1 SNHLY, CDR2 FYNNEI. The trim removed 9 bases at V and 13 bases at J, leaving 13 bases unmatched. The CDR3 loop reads CASRTGEAFGQFF. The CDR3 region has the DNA TGTGCCAGTCGGACAGGGGAGGCGTTCGGTCAGTTCTTC.

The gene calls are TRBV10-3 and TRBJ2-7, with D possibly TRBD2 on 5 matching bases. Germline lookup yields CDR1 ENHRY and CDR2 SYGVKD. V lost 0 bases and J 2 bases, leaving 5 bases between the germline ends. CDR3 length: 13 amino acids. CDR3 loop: CAISESGTYEQYF. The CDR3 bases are TGTGCCATCAGTGAGTCCGGGACCTACGAGCAGTACTTC.

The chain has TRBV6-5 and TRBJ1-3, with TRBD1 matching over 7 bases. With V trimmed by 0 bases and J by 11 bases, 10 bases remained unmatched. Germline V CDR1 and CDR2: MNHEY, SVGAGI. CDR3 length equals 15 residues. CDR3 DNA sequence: TGTGCCAGCAGTTACTCGGTCGATTCTCAGGGGGCCATATATTTT. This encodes CASSYSVDSQGAIYF.

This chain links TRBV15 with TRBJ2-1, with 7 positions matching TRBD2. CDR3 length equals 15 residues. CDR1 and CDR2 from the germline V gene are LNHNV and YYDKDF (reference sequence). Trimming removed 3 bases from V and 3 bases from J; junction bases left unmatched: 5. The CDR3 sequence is CATSSRAGVYNEQFF. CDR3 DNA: TGTGCCACCAGCAGCCGGGCGGGGGTCTACAATGAGCAGTTCTTC.

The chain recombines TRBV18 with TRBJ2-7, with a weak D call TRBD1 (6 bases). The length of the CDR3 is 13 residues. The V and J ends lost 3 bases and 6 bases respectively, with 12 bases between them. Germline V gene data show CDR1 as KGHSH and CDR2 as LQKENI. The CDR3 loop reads CASSPVADSEQYV. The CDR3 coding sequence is TGTGCCAGCTCACCCGTGGCGGACAGCGAGCAGTACGTC.

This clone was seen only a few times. The DNA of the CDR3 is TGTGCCAGCAGCCCTCGGACAGGGAGGGTGAACACTGAAGCTTTCTTT. This codes for CASSPRTGRVNTEAFF. The V gene is TRBV5-6, the J gene TRBJ1-1; 8 bases are shared with TRBD1. Germline V gene data show CDR1 as SGHDT and CDR2 as YYEEEE. The CDR3 totals 16 residues. V lost 4 bases to trimming and J lost 0 bases; unmatched junction nucleotides: 8. Using reference TRBV5-6 and TRBJ1-1 for the parts outside the CDR3, the full variable domain is DAGVTQSPTHLIKTRGQQVTLRCSPKSGHDTVSWYQQALGQGPQFIFQYYEEEERQRGNFPDRFSGHQFPNYSSELNVNALLLGDSALYLCASSPRTGRVNTEAFFGQGTRLTVV.

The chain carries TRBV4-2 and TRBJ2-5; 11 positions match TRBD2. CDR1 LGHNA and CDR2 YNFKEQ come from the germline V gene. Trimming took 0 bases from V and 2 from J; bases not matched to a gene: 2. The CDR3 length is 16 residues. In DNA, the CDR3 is TGTGCCAGCAGCCAAGACTCTAGCGGGGGGCAAGAGACCCAGTACTTC. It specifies CASSQDSSGGQETQYF.

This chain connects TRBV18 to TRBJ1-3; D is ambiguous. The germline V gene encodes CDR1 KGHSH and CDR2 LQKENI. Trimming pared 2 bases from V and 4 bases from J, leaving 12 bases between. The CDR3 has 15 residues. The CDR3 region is CASSPTAAPGNTIYF. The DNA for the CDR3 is TGTGCCAGCTCACCAACGGCAGCGCCGGGAAACACCATATATTTT.

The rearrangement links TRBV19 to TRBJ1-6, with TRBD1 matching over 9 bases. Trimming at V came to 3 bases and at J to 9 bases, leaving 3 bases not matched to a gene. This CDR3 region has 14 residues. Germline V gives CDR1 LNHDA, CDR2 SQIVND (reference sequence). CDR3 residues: CASSMGQGSSPLHF. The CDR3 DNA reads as TGTGCCAGTAGTATGGGACAGGGCAGTTCACCCCTCCACTTT.

The CDR3 DNA reads TGTGCCAGCATGGCGGGAGCCAACGAGCAGTACTTC. Protein product: CASMAGANEQYF. The rearrangement uses TRBV6-6 and TRBJ2-7; 7 bases map to TRBD2. V dropped 7 bases and J dropped 5; count of bases not matched to a gene: 5. The CDR3 totals 12 residues. The V gene's germline CDR1 is MNHNY and CDR2 SVGAGI (reference sequence).

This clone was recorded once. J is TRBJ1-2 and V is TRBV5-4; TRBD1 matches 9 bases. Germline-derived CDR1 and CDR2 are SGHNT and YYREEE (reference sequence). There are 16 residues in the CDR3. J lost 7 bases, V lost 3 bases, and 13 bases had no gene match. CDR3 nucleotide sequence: TGTGCCAGCAGCTACGGGACAGGGACTAATCTTATTGGCTACACCTTC. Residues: CASSYGTGTNLIGYTF.

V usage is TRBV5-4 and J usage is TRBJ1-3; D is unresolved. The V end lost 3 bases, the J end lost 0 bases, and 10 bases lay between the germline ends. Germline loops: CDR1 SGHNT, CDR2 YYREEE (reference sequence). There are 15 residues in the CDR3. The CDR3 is CASSSRSNSGNTIYF. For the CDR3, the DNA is TGTGCCAGCAGCTCCCGGTCCAACTCTGGAAACACCATATATTTT.

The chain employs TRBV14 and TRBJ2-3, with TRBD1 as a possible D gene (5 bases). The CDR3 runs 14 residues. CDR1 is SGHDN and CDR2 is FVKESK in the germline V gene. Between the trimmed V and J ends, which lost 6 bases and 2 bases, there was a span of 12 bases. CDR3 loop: CASSWGSFTDTQYF. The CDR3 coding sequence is TGTGCCAGCAGTTGGGGCAGCTTCACAGATACGCAGTATTTT.

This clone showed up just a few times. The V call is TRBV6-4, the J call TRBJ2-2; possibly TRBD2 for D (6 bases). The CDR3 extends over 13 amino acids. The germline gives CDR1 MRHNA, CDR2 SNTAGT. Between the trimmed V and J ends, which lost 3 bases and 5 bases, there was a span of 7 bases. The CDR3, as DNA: TGTGCCAGCAGTGAGGGGGGTACCGGGGAGCTGTTTTTT. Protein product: CASSEGGTGELFF.